The 24 T cell receptor beta chains below were found in one sample sequenced in a study of cytomegalovirus exposure and HLA in healthy donors. The PCR was carried out with 60 Vbeta primers and 13 Jbeta primers. The data were produced by immunoSEQ multiplex PCR, yet TCRdb's version contains in-frame clones alone and is incomplete. The sample has 150,000 or so clones, over 60% seen once; the top ten hold under 2%. Sequenced input: PBMCs. Source of these receptors: a woman between 18 and 29 years old in good health and CMV-seronegative.

The chain uses TRBV9 and TRBJ2-1; D gene unclear. The V end lost 0 bases, the J end lost 0 bases, and 7 bases lay between the germline ends. CDR3 size: 15 residues. Germline CDR1 SGDLS, CDR2 YYNGEE. CDR3 nucleotides: TGTGCCAGCAGCGTAGAGAGGAGCTCCTACAATGAGCAGTTCTTC. This encodes CASSVERSSYNEQFF.

A few counts support this clone. The V gene is TRBV7-8, the J gene TRBJ2-7; TRBD2 matches 7 bases. The CDR3 covers 16 residues. Losses at the gene ends were 4 bases for V and 10 bases for J; bases not matched to a gene: 19. Germline loops: CDR1 SGHVS, CDR2 FQNEAQ. DNA for the CDR3: TGTGCCAGCAGCTCCCCGGGCTTGGCGGGAGTTACGATTCAGTACGTC. Translating it yields CASSSPGLAGVTIQYV.

The chain has TRBV7-9 and TRBJ1-2; TRBD1 matches at 10 bases. The germline gives CDR1 SEHNR, CDR2 FQNEAQ (reference sequence). Trimming at V came to 5 bases and at J to 6 bases, leaving 12 bases not matched to a gene. The CDR3 consists of 16 residues. The chain's CDR3 is CASSPFRRQGAHGYTF. CDR3 in DNA: TGTGCCAGCAGCCCATTTAGACGACAGGGGGCCCATGGCTACACCTTC.

This clone was detected only a few times. V usage is TRBV7-2 and J usage is TRBJ2-7; perhaps TRBD2 as D (6 bases). The V gene lost 3 bases and the J gene lost 6 bases, with 15 bases spanning the gap. The germline V gene encodes CDR1 SGHTA and CDR2 FQGNSA. This CDR3 comprises 14 residues. The CDR3 protein is CASSFPGREREQYF. CDR3 coding DNA: TGTGCCAGCAGCTTCCCCGGACGGGAGCGCGAGCAGTACTTC. The whole variable domain, remainder taken from reference TRBV7-2 and TRBJ2-7, is GAGVSQSPSNKVTEKGKDVELRCDPISGHTALYWYRQSLGQGLEFLIYFQGNSAPDKSGLPSDRFSAERTGGSVSTLTIQRTQQEDSAVYLCASSFPGREREQYFGPGTRLTVT.

This clone was counted once. CDR3 loop: CASSPPGEETQYF. The CDR3, as DNA: TGTGCCAGCTCACCACCAGGGGAAGAGACCCAGTACTTC. The V and J genes are TRBV18 and TRBJ2-5, with D possibly matching TRBD1 (5 bases). Per germline, CDR1 KGHSH and CDR2 LQKENI. The V end was cut by 0 bases, the J end by 3 bases, with 5 bases between. The CDR3 length is 13 residues.

This clone was seen a handful of times. V and J are TRBV7-2 and TRBJ2-5, with 7 bases fitting TRBD2. CDR3 length: 16 residues. V trimming: 4 bases; J trimming: 7 bases; junction bases outside the gene matches: 15. In germline, CDR1 is SGHTA, CDR2 FQGNSA. The CDR3 bases are TGTGCCAGCAGCTCCTCTCCTAGGAGGGTAGCGGGGACCCAGTACTTC. Its protein product is CASSSSPRRVAGTQYF.

The chain's CDR3 is CATSRGNRENIQYF. In nucleotides, the CDR3 is TGTGCCACCAGCAGAGGTAACAGGGAAAACATTCAGTACTTC. The V and J genes are TRBV15 and TRBJ2-4; TRBD1 might be the D (6 bases). The V gene's germline CDR1 is LNHNV and CDR2 YYDKDF (reference sequence). The CDR3 consists of 14 residues. Trimming stripped 1 base from V and 5 bases from J, with 9 bases between. The whole variable domain, filled in from reference TRBV15 and TRBJ2-4, reads DAMVIQNPRYQVTQFGKPVTLSCSQTLNHNVMYWYQQKSSQAPKLLFHYYDKDFNNEADTPDNFQSRRPNTSFCFLDIRSPGLGDTAMYLCATSRGNRENIQYFGAGTRLSVL.

This sequence joins TRBV6-1 and TRBJ1-4; 9 bases line up with TRBD1. V shed 6 bases and J 10 bases; nucleotides not matched to a gene: 9. Looked up from germline, CDR1 is MNHNS and CDR2 is SASEGT. This CDR3 has 14 amino acids. The CDR3 nucleotides read TGTGCCAGCAGGCCCCGGGACAGGGATGTAAAACTGTTTTTT. It specifies CASRPRDRDVKLFF.

This chain links TRBV9 with TRBJ1-2; D not certain. Germline CDR1 SGDLS, CDR2 YYNGEE. Trimming removed 4 bases at V and 2 bases at J, with 15 bases between. The CDR3 consists of 15 residues. In nucleotides, the CDR3 is TGTGCCAGCAGCCCCGAGCGGGGAGGGAACTATGGCTACACCTTC. It encodes CASSPERGGNYGYTF.

V is TRBV10-3 and J is TRBJ1-1, with D possibly matching TRBD1 (5 bases). The CDR3 sequence is 13 residues long. Germline assignment: CDR1 ENHRY and CDR2 SYGVKD. V dropped 4 bases and J dropped 1 base, with 7 bases sitting between them. CDR3 sequence reads: CAISVTGNTEAFF. The CDR3 DNA reads as TGTGCCATCAGTGTCACAGGGAACACTGAAGCTTTCTTT.

This chain links TRBV5-1 with TRBJ2-7, with 9 bases identical to TRBD1. The V and J ends lost 2 bases and 2 bases, in that order; junction bases with no gene match: 8. Germline V CDR1 and CDR2: SGHRS, YFSETQ. CDR3 length: 16 amino acids. The CDR3 loop is CASSFSAGQGAYEQYF. As DNA, the CDR3 is TGCGCCAGCAGCTTCTCTGCGGGACAGGGAGCCTACGAGCAGTACTTC. Filled out from reference TRBV5-1 and TRBJ2-7, the complete variable domain reads KAGVTQTPRYLIKTRGQQVTLSCSPISGHRSVSWYQQTPGQGLQFLFEYFSETQRNKGNFPGRFSGRQFSNSRSEMNVSTLELGDSALYLCASSFSAGQGAYEQYFGPGTRLTVT.

V usage is TRBV20-1 and J usage is TRBJ1-1; 8 bases are shared with TRBD1. CDR3 length: 11 amino acids. From germline, CDR1 is DFQATT and CDR2 SNEGSKA (reference sequence). V was pared by 3 bases and J by 7 bases, with 1 base of the junction left unmatched. The CDR3 DNA reads TGCAGTGCTAGCGGGACAGGTGAAGCTTTCTTT. As protein: CSASGTGEAFF.

This clone was counted between two and nine times. The chain employs TRBV19 and TRBJ1-2; 10 bases fit TRBD1. The CDR3 consists of 14 residues. Trimming at V came to 3 bases and at J to 5 bases, leaving 3 bases not matched to a gene. CDR1 is LNHDA, CDR2 SQIVND, per germline (reference sequence). The CDR3 reads CASSIGTGVYGYTF. The CDR3, as DNA: TGTGCCAGTAGTATCGGGACAGGGGTGTATGGCTACACCTTC.

This clone was seen only once. J is TRBJ1-2 and V is TRBV28, with 7 nucleotides matching TRBD1. The CDR3 has 15 residues. J gave up 4 bases and V 3 bases, and 8 bases lay outside the gene matches. Germline CDR1 and CDR2: MDHEN and SYDVKM. The CDR3 region is CASSFGDSSTYGYTF. The CDR3 nucleotides read TGTGCCAGCAGTTTTGGGGACAGCAGTACCTATGGCTACACCTTC.

The chain joins TRBV18 to TRBJ2-3, with 11 bases matching TRBD2. The CDR3 has 14 amino acids. The J segment lost 6 bases and the V segment lost 3 bases, leaving 2 bases of the junction unmatched. Germline CDR1 reads KGHSH; CDR2 reads LQKENI. Here the CDR3 reads CASSPRTSGDTQYF. CDR3 in DNA: TGTGCCAGCTCACCTCGGACTAGCGGGGATACGCAGTATTTT.

The chain uses TRBV5-1 and TRBJ2-5, with D possibly matching TRBD2 (7 bases). V lost 0 bases and J 2 bases, leaving 11 bases between the germline ends. The CDR3 has 15 residues. The germline V gene has CDR1 SGHRS and CDR2 YFSETQ. The CDR3 sequence is CASSLGGGAQETQYF. In DNA, the CDR3 is TGCGCCAGCAGCTTGGGTGGGGGGGCTCAAGAGACCCAGTACTTC.

The chain has TRBV30 and TRBJ1-1, with D possibly TRBD1 on 6 matching bases. Trimming cost V 8 bases and J 0 bases, with 10 bases left between them. Germline loops: CDR1 GTSNPN, CDR2 SVGIG (reference sequence). This CDR3 is 12 amino acids long. The DNA for the CDR3 is TGTGCCGGCGACAGGCTGAACACTGAAGCTTTCTTT. As protein: CAGDRLNTEAFF.

This clone appeared a few times. The gene calls are TRBV5-6 and TRBJ1-1; D might be TRBD1 (5 bases). Between the trimmed V and J ends, which lost 0 bases and 10 bases, there was a span of 19 bases. In germline, CDR1 is SGHDT, CDR2 YYEEEE. The CDR3 extends over 15 amino acids. The CDR3 spells CASSLAGRAVLVAFF. The CDR3 DNA reads TGTGCCAGCAGCTTGGCCGGCAGGGCGGTTTTGGTAGCTTTCTTT.

This clone was detected a few times. The V and J genes are TRBV28 and TRBJ1-2; 8 nucleotides match TRBD1. The germline V gene has CDR1 MDHEN and CDR2 SYDVKM. The V gene end was trimmed by 7 bases and the J gene end by 7 bases; junction bases not matched to a gene: 5. CDR3 length: 12 amino acids. The CDR3 DNA sequence: TGTGCCAGCACCCGGACAGGGTCTGGCTACACCTTC. This translates into CASTRTGSGYTF.

The table lists this clone with a count of one. The J gene is TRBJ1-2, the V gene TRBV6-1, with D possibly being TRBD1 (5 bases). The CDR3 runs 13 residues. Between the trimmed V and J ends, which lost 7 bases and 6 bases, there was a span of 15 bases. Germline V gene sequence: CDR1 MNHNS, CDR2 SASEGT. Here the CDR3 reads CASNWGVFDGYTF. The CDR3 DNA reads TGTGCCAGCAACTGGGGGGTATTTGATGGCTACACCTTC.

The chain joins TRBV18 to TRBJ1-1; 7 nucleotides agree with TRBD1. CDR1 and CDR2 (germline): KGHSH, LQKENI. The CDR3 totals 15 residues. Trimming took 8 bases from V and 0 from J; bases not matched to a gene: 9. This chain's CDR3 is CASTLAGTVNTEAFF. CDR3 coding DNA: TGTGCCAGCACTTTAGCCGGGACAGTGAACACTGAAGCTTTCTTT.

The chain employs TRBV25-1 and TRBJ2-6; TRBD1 agrees at 7 bases. V dropped 9 bases and J dropped 1; count of bases not matched to a gene: 9. Germline V CDR1 and CDR2: MGHDK, SYGVNS. The CDR3 has 16 amino acids. The CDR3 region is CASETGVKSGANVLTF. CDR3 nucleotides: TGTGCCAGTGAAACAGGGGTGAAGTCTGGGGCCAACGTCCTGACTTTC.

This clone was picked up one time. The chain links TRBV5-1 to TRBJ1-6; the match to TRBD1 covers 7 bases. This CDR3 is built from 14 residues. Germline V gene sequence: CDR1 SGHRS, CDR2 YFSETQ. Trimming cost V 4 bases and J 9 bases; bases outside gene matches: 7. CDR3 residues: CASSRWDRTSPLHF. The CDR3 DNA reads TGCGCCAGCAGCAGGTGGGACAGAACTTCACCCCTCCACTTT. Full variable domain (missing parts from reference TRBV5-1 and TRBJ1-6): KAGVTQTPRYLIKTRGQQVTLSCSPISGHRSVSWYQQTPGQGLQFLFEYFSETQRNKGNFPGRFSGRQFSNSRSEMNVSTLELGDSALYLCASSRWDRTSPLHFGNGTRLTVT.

The chain joins TRBV2 to TRBJ2-7; TRBD1 might be the D (6 bases). This CDR3 is built from 12 residues. CDR1 and CDR2 from the germline V gene are SNHLY and FYNNEI. Trimming shortened V by 8 bases and J by 4 bases, and 12 bases separated the two germline ends. Here the CDR3 reads CASSDRLYEQYV. The CDR3 DNA reads as TGTGCCAGCTCTGACAGGCTGTACGAGCAGTACGTC.